This entry lists 11 T cell receptor beta chains sequenced from one sample in a study of cytomegalovirus exposure and HLA in healthy donors. Primers: 60 Vbeta forward and 13 Jbeta reverse. TCRdb keeps only in-frame clones here, not all; method: immunoSEQ multiplex PCR. The data hold over 150,000 clones, with 84% observed a single time. The specimen sequenced was PBMCs. These receptor sequences come from a man between 18 and 29 years old in good health and CMV-seronegative.

The V gene is TRBV7-3, the J gene TRBJ2-7; D might be TRBD1 (6 bases). The germline V and J ends were trimmed by 1 base and 6 bases, with 10 bases remaining between them. This CDR3 has 13 amino acids. Germline loops: CDR1 SGHTA, CDR2 FQGTGA. The CDR3 bases are TGTGCCAGCAGCTTAAGTCTAGGGGGCGAGCAGTACTTC. Translation gives CASSLSLGGEQYF. The full variable domain, with the rest looked up from reference TRBV7-3 and TRBJ2-7, is GAGVSQTPSNKVTEKGKYVELRCDPISGHTALYWYRQSLGQGPEFLIYFQGTGAADDSGLPNDRFFAVRPEGSVSTLKIQRTERGDSAVYLCASSLSLGGEQYFGPGTRLTVT.

This rearrangement joins TRBV29-1 to TRBJ2-7, with a tentative D call TRBD1 (6 bases). Trimming shortened V by 3 bases and J by 0 bases, and 15 bases separated the two germline ends. The V gene's germline CDR1 is SQVTM and CDR2 ANQGSEA. There are 15 residues in the CDR3. The CDR3 coding sequence is TGCAGCGTTGAGCTGGAACAGGGAAGCTCCTACGAGCAGTACTTC. Translating gives CSVELEQGSSYEQYF.

The V gene is TRBV7-2, the J gene TRBJ2-3; D remains ambiguous. Trimming took off 5 bases at V and 5 bases at J, with 8 bases between the two ends. CDR3 size: 12 residues. Looked up from germline, CDR1 is SGHTA and CDR2 is FQGNSA. The CDR3 sequence is CASSNYLDTQYF. The CDR3 DNA sequence: TGTGCCAGCAGCAACTATCTAGATACGCAGTATTTT.

The genes are TRBV7-9 and TRBJ2-5; 13 positions agree with TRBD2. The germline CDR1 and CDR2 sequences are SEHNR and FQNEAQ (reference sequence). V gave up 4 bases and J gave up 3 bases; unmatched junction bases: 2. The CDR3 contains 15 residues. The CDR3 nucleotides are TGTGCCAGCAGCTGGACTAGCGGGGGAGAAGAGACCCAGTACTTC. Translating gives CASSWTSGGEETQYF.

The table lists this clone with a count of one. The V and J genes are TRBV28 and TRBJ2-2; 15 nucleotides agree with TRBD2. The V and J ends lost 3 bases and 7 bases, in that order; junction bases with no gene match: 9. CDR1 is MDHEN and CDR2 is SYDVKM in the germline V gene. This CDR3 contains 18 residues. The CDR3 DNA sequence: TGTGCCAGCAGTTTGCGGACTAGCGGGAGGGAAGAGGACGGGGAGCTGTTTTTT. As protein: CASSLRTSGREEDGELFF.

The genes are TRBV11-3 and TRBJ2-7; 7 bases are shared with TRBD2. The CDR3 is 15 residues long. Losses at the gene ends were 1 base for V and 3 bases for J; bases not matched to a gene: 6. Germline CDR1 reads SGHNT; CDR2 reads YENEEA. The chain's CDR3 is CASSLGGEGLYEQYF. The CDR3 DNA is TGTGCCAGCAGCTTAGGGGGGGAGGGCCTCTACGAGCAGTACTTC.

This chain uses TRBV19 with TRBJ2-3; a possible D gene is TRBD2 (6 bases). V was trimmed by 7 bases and J by 3 bases, leaving 17 bases between them. The CDR3 has 15 amino acids. Germline CDR1 is LNHDA and CDR2 is SQIVND (reference sequence). The CDR3, as DNA: TGTGCCAGTACCCCCCGGTCTGGGACTACAGATACGCAGTATTTT. Its translation: CASTPRSGTTDTQYF.

The chain recombines TRBV7-6 with TRBJ2-7; perhaps TRBD2 as D (5 bases). Germline values: CDR1 SGHVS, CDR2 FNYEAQ. CDR3 length equals 13 residues. V was pared by 5 bases and J by 6 bases, with 14 bases between. The CDR3 DNA reads TGTGCCAGCAGCCCCTTCCTAGCCGGCGAGCAGTACTTC. Translation: CASSPFLAGEQYF.

The chain recombines TRBV19 with TRBJ1-5; D uncertain. This CDR3 has 14 amino acids. CDR1 and CDR2 from the germline V gene are LNHDA and SQIVND (reference sequence). Between the trimmed V and J ends, which lost 2 bases and 2 bases, there was a span of 7 bases. The CDR3: CASSIPGGNQPQHF. In DNA, the CDR3 is TGTGCCAGTAGTATACCTGGAGGCAATCAGCCCCAGCATTTT. Full variable domain (missing parts from reference TRBV19 and TRBJ1-5): DGGITQSPKYLFRKEGQNVTLSCEQNLNHDAMYWYRQDPGQGLRLIYYSQIVNDFQKGDIAEGYSVSREKKESFPLTVTSAQKNPTAFYLCASSIPGGNQPQHFGDGTRLSIL.

The V and J genes are TRBV6-5 and TRBJ1-1, with D hard to call. This CDR3 has 14 amino acids. In germline, CDR1 is MNHEY, CDR2 SVGAGI. Trimming stripped 5 bases from V and 3 bases from J, with 13 bases between. CDR3 protein: CASSLSPGDTEAFF. The CDR3 DNA sequence: TGTGCCAGCAGTCTCTCCCCAGGCGACACTGAAGCTTTCTTT.

The rearrangement links TRBV13 to TRBJ1-6; no clear D gene. Germline V gene data show CDR1 as PRHDT and CDR2 as FYEKMQ (reference sequence). This CDR3 is built from 14 residues. Trimming removed 6 bases from V and 9 bases from J, with 15 bases in between. CDR3 nucleotides: TGTGCCAGCAGTCCCCGGGGAATAAGTTCACCCCTCCACTTT. This translates into CASSPRGISSPLHF.